Each of the 29 T cell receptor beta chains below was sequenced from the same sample in a study of shared clonotypes between healthy human individuals. The protocol was immunoSEQ multiplex PCR, while the TCRdb copy is restricted to in-frame clones and leaves out a portion. The data show 660,000 or so clones, approximately 96% seen once. CD45RO negativity and positive selection for CCR7 defined naive CD8 cells, a population that excluded terminally differentiated effector memory CD45RA+ cells. Sequenced: naive CD8+ T cells sorted from blood. These receptors were taken from a woman aged 25 to 39 in good health.

The gene calls are TRBV11-3 and TRBJ2-7; 11 bases fit TRBD2. J gave up 2 bases and V 0 bases, and 12 bases lay outside the gene matches. Germline V lookup: CDR1 SGHNT, CDR2 YENEEA. The CDR3 loop spans 19 amino acids. The CDR3 nucleotides read TGTGCCAGCAGCTTAGAAGGGACTAGCGGACTAAGCGGCCCCTACGAGCAGTACTTC. Translating gives CASSLEGTSGLSGPYEQYF. Full variable domain (remainder filled in from reference TRBV11-3 and TRBJ2-7): EAGVVQSPRYKIIEKKQPVAFWCNPISGHNTLYWYLQNLGQGPELLIRYENEEAVDDSQLPKDRFSAERLKGVDSTLKIQPAELGDSAVYLCASSLEGTSGLSGPYEQYFGPGTRLTVT.

V usage is TRBV6-5 and J usage is TRBJ2-6, with D possibly being TRBD2 (6 bases). V lost 6 bases, J lost 2 bases, and 11 bases lay in between. Germline V gene lookup returns CDR1 MNHEY and CDR2 SVGAGI. The CDR3 sequence is 15 residues long. The chain's CDR3 is CASSGTGAGANVLTF. CDR3 nucleotides: TGTGCCAGCAGCGGGACTGGCGCTGGGGCCAACGTCCTGACTTTC.

The chain is built from TRBV19 and TRBJ1-1, with TRBD1 identical over 8 bases. V lost 4 bases to trimming and J lost 8 bases; unmatched junction nucleotides: 12. CDR3 length: 15 residues. Per germline, CDR1 LNHDA and CDR2 SQIVND (reference sequence). As DNA, the CDR3 is TGTGCCAGTAGTAATAGACAGGGGTCCTTCGTGGAAGCTTTCTTT. This translates into CASSNRQGSFVEAFF.

The chain recombines TRBV28 with TRBJ1-5, with TRBD1 as a possible D gene (6 bases). V lost 4 bases and J lost 3, with 13 bases in between. Germline CDR1 MDHEN, CDR2 SYDVKM. This CDR3 has 15 residues. This CDR3 is CASSSHDRNNQPQHF. The CDR3 DNA is TGTGCCAGCAGTTCGCATGACAGGAACAATCAGCCCCAGCATTTT. The variable domain in full, completed from reference TRBV28 and TRBJ1-5, reads DVKVTQSSRYLVKRTGEKVFLECVQDMDHENMFWYRQDPGLGLRLIYFSYDVKMKEKGDIPEGYSVSREKKERFSLILESASTNQTSMYLCASSSHDRNNQPQHFGDGTRLSIL.

The chain employs TRBV7-9 and TRBJ1-3; a weak D match, TRBD1 (6 bases). The CDR3 is 16 amino acids. Trimming took 6 bases from V and 1 from J, leaving 16 bases between them. Germline lookup yields CDR1 SEHNR and CDR2 FQNEAQ (reference sequence). The CDR3 spells CASSLAGARSGNTIYF. The CDR3 nucleotides read TGTGCCAGCAGTCTAGCGGGGGCGCGTTCTGGAAACACCATATATTTT.

The chain links TRBV7-9 to TRBJ2-1; 11 bases match TRBD2. The CDR3 covers 15 residues. Germline V lookup: CDR1 SEHNR, CDR2 FQNEAQ (reference sequence). Trimming at V came to 4 bases and at J to 9 bases, leaving 8 bases not matched to a gene. The CDR3 DNA reads TGTGCCAGCAGCTCGGGACTAGCGGAGCACGGTGAGCAGTTCTTC. Translated: CASSSGLAEHGEQFF.

The chain uses TRBV11-2 and TRBJ1-1; no clear D gene. The V end lost 0 bases, the J end lost 4 bases, and 6 bases lay between the germline ends. Looked up from germline, CDR1 is SGHAT and CDR2 is FQNNGV. This CDR3 spans 13 amino acids. DNA of the CDR3: TGTGCCAGCAGCTTAGAATTTGGCACTGAAGCTTTCTTT. Translating gives CASSLEFGTEAFF.

The V gene is TRBV2, the J gene TRBJ2-1, with a possible D match to TRBD2 (6 bases). The CDR3 runs 12 residues. V gave up 7 bases and J gave up 8 bases, with 12 bases separating them. Germline values: CDR1 SNHLY, CDR2 FYNNEI. The CDR3 coding sequence is TGTGCCAGCATTCTTAGCGGCCATGAGCAGTTCTTC. This gives the protein CASILSGHEQFF.

J is TRBJ2-2 and V is TRBV2; D unclear. V was cut by 9 bases and J by 4 bases, with 9 bases left in between. CDR1 and CDR2 (germline): SNHLY, FYNNEI. There are 12 residues in the CDR3. CDR3 sequence reads: CARRESTGELFF. The CDR3 nucleotides read TGTGCCAGACGTGAGAGCACCGGGGAGCTGTTTTTT.

The sample holds one count of this clone. The same CDR3 arises from other DNA sequences in this sample as well. The chain links TRBV27 to TRBJ2-7; 11 nucleotides agree with TRBD2. From germline, CDR1 is MNHEY and CDR2 SMNVEV (reference sequence). V lost 8 bases to trimming and J lost 2 bases; unmatched junction nucleotides: 2. The CDR3 consists of 13 residues. CDR3 DNA sequence: TGTGCCAGCTCGGGACTAGCGGCCTACGAGCAGTACTTC. It codes for CASSGLAAYEQYF.

In nucleotides, the CDR3 is TGTGCCAGCAGTTTAAGGGGGGTTAGTCTCTATGGCTACACCTTC. Translating it yields CASSLRGVSLYGYTF. The chain employs TRBV28 and TRBJ1-2; a weak D match, TRBD1 (6 bases). Germline V gene lookup returns CDR1 MDHEN and CDR2 SYDVKM. The CDR3 spans 15 residues. V was pared by 2 bases and J by 4 bases, with 14 bases between.

This chain uses TRBV7-6 with TRBJ1-4, with 8 bases that match TRBD1. The CDR3 consists of 14 residues. CDR1 and CDR2 from the germline V gene are SGHVS and FNYEAQ. V lost 6 bases and J lost 8; bases outside the gene matches: 8. Here the CDR3 reads CASSSGQGREKLFF. The CDR3 nucleotides read TGTGCCAGCAGTTCCGGACAGGGACGAGAAAAACTGTTTTTT.

This chain links TRBV28 with TRBJ2-2, with 8 bases identical to TRBD2. The CDR3 loop spans 12 amino acids. The V and J ends lost 11 bases and 8 bases, in that order; junction bases with no gene match: 7. Germline CDR1 MDHEN, CDR2 SYDVKM. For the CDR3, the DNA is TGTGCCGTACTAGCGGAGGGGGGGGAGCTGTTTTTT. Translation gives CAVLAEGGELFF. Looking up the rest from reference TRBV28 and TRBJ2-2 gives the full variable domain: DVKVTQSSRYLVKRTGEKVFLECVQDMDHENMFWYRQDPGLGLRLIYFSYDVKMKEKGDIPEGYSVSREKKERFSLILESASTNQTSMYLCAVLAEGGELFFGEGSRLTVL.

V is TRBV2 and J is TRBJ2-7, with TRBD2 identical over 7 bases. CDR3 size: 17 residues. Germline lookup yields CDR1 SNHLY and CDR2 FYNNEI. V dropped 4 bases and J dropped 1; count of bases not matched to a gene: 13. CDR3 DNA sequence: TGTGCCAGCAGTGGGTCCGGGACTACTAAGGGATCCTACGAGCAGTACTTC. Its translation is CASSGSGTTKGSYEQYF.

The rearrangement links TRBV27 to TRBJ1-2; D is unresolved. CDR1 is MNHEY, CDR2 SMNVEV, per germline (reference sequence). The CDR3 has 13 residues. V was pared by 3 bases and J by 3 bases, with 8 bases between. CDR3 protein: CASSFIGHYGYTF. The CDR3 nucleotides read TGTGCCAGCAGTTTTATAGGGCACTATGGCTACACCTTC.

The chain employs TRBV6-6 and TRBJ2-1, with a possible D match to TRBD1 (5 bases). Trimming left V 5 bases short and J 7 bases short, with 18 bases between. The CDR3 loop spans 15 amino acids. Germline lookup yields CDR1 MNHNY and CDR2 SVGAGI (reference sequence). The CDR3 DNA reads as TGTGCCAGCAGTCAAACTCCAGGGTATGGGAATGAGCAGTTCTTC. Translation gives CASSQTPGYGNEQFF.

The V gene is TRBV6-6, the J gene TRBJ2-3; 7 positions match TRBD2. V lost 8 bases and J lost 2; bases outside the gene matches: 4. CDR1 is MNHNY, CDR2 SVGAGI, per germline (reference sequence). The CDR3 has 13 residues. As DNA, the CDR3 is TGTGCCAGCCGCGGGACTATCACAGATACGCAGTATTTT. It encodes CASRGTITDTQYF.

Details on this clone: Mismatch with germline at one junction end may stem from a read error. The rearrangement joins TRBV11-2 to TRBJ2-7; D remains ambiguous. In germline, CDR1 is SGHAT, CDR2 FQNNGV. This CDR3 is built from 12 residues. The CDR3 DNA is TGTGCCAGCAGCTTAACAGCTTACGGGCAGTACTTC. Translation gives CASSLTAYGQYF. The full variable domain, in which reference TRBV11-2 and TRBJ2-7 provide the parts outside the CDR3, is EAGVAQSPRYKIIEKRQSVAFWCNPISGHATLYWYQQILGQGPKLLIQFQNNGVVDDSQLPKDRFSAERLKGVDSTLKIQPAKLEDSAVYLCASSLTAYGQYFGPGTRLTVT.

V gene TRBV19 combines with J gene TRBJ1-1; tentative D call: TRBD1 (5 bases). The CDR3 sequence is 14 residues long. V gave up 4 bases and J gave up 8 bases, with 17 bases separating them. Germline CDR1 is LNHDA and CDR2 is SQIVND (reference sequence). The chain's CDR3 is CASSTPRDRREAFF. CDR3 DNA: TGTGCCAGTAGTACTCCCCGGGACCGCCGAGAAGCTTTCTTT. The variable domain in full, completed from reference TRBV19 and TRBJ1-1, reads DGGITQSPKYLFRKEGQNVTLSCEQNLNHDAMYWYRQDPGQGLRLIYYSQIVNDFQKGDIAEGYSVSREKKESFPLTVTSAQKNPTAFYLCASSTPRDRREAFFGQGTRLTVV.

This chain connects TRBV7-9 to TRBJ2-7; D unresolved. Trimming stripped 8 bases from V and 4 bases from J, with 9 bases between. This CDR3 contains 11 residues. Germline CDR1 reads SEHNR; CDR2 reads FQNEAQ (reference sequence). The CDR3 sequence is CASRSGYEQYF. CDR3 in DNA: TGTGCCAGCCGCAGTGGATACGAGCAGTACTTC.

The V call is TRBV28, the J call TRBJ2-6, with D possibly TRBD1 on 5 matching bases. Germline V lookup: CDR1 MDHEN, CDR2 SYDVKM. Deletions cut 6 bases from V and 0 bases from J, with 12 bases between. The CDR3 loop spans 16 amino acids. The CDR3 nucleotides are TGTGCCAGCAGCCCAAAGGGGTTCTCTGGGGCCAACGTCCTGACTTTC. This gives the protein CASSPKGFSGANVLTF.

The chain combines TRBV19 with TRBJ2-5; TRBD2 matches at 7 bases. The J call could be wrong; TRBJ2-7 is a better fit for the DNA end. Germline assignment: CDR1 LNHDA and CDR2 SQIVND (reference sequence). The CDR3 contains 13 residues. As DNA, the CDR3 is TGTGCCAGCCGGGGGGAGTATCCGCCCGAGCAGTACTTC. Translated, it gives CASRGEYPPEQYF.

V is TRBV13 and J is TRBJ2-3; D is unclear. Germline CDR1 and CDR2: PRHDT and FYEKMQ (reference sequence). The CDR3 sequence is 14 residues long. The ends were cut back, 1 base at V and 1 base at J, with 6 bases in the middle. This chain's CDR3 is CASSLEHGTDTQYF. The CDR3 nucleotides read TGTGCCAGCAGCTTAGAGCATGGCACAGATACGCAGTATTTT.

The chain is built from TRBV4-1 and TRBJ1-3, with unresolved D. The CDR3 loop spans 16 amino acids. CDR1 is MGHRA, CDR2 YSYEKL, per germline. The germline V and J ends were trimmed by 7 bases and 0 bases, with 16 bases remaining between them. As DNA, the CDR3 is TGCGCCAGCACCCCACGAGAAGGTTTCTCTGGAAACACCATATATTTT. It specifies CASTPREGFSGNTIYF.

The chain has TRBV29-1 and TRBJ2-7; D may be TRBD2 (5 bases). V was trimmed by 7 bases and J by 0 bases, leaving 13 bases between them. This CDR3 region has 13 residues. Per germline, CDR1 SQVTM and CDR2 ANQGSEA. The CDR3 is CSAFSGVSYEQYF. The CDR3, as DNA: TGCAGCGCCTTCTCCGGGGTCTCCTACGAGCAGTACTTC.

This clone has more than one count but fewer than ten. In the same sample, other DNA sequences code for this CDR3. The chain carries TRBV30 and TRBJ1-1; the D is unclear. Germline CDR1 GTSNPN, CDR2 SVGIG (reference sequence). V lost 3 bases, J lost 4 bases, and 6 bases lay in between. CDR3 size: 11 residues. CDR3 sequence (DNA): TGTGCCTGGAGCCCTGGCACTGAAGCTTTCTTT. Encoded protein: CAWSPGTEAFF.

This clone was seen just once. This chain joins TRBV5-1 and TRBJ1-1, with TRBD1 as a possible D gene (5 bases). This CDR3 is built from 14 residues. From germline, CDR1 is SGHRS and CDR2 YFSETQ. V dropped 3 bases and J dropped 3 bases, with 12 bases sitting between them. The CDR3 protein is CASSWGGSDTEAFF. For the CDR3, the DNA is TGCGCCAGCAGCTGGGGGGGATCGGACACTGAAGCTTTCTTT.

This chain links TRBV5-1 with TRBJ2-3; tentatively, D is TRBD1 or TRBD2 (7 bases each). The CDR3 contains 15 residues. With 3 bases removed from V and 3 bases from J, the gap between germline ends came to 14 bases. Germline-derived CDR1 and CDR2 are SGHRS and YFSETQ. CDR3 in amino acids: CASSSRQGGTDTQYF. The CDR3 region has the DNA TGCGCCAGCAGCTCCCGACAGGGAGGGACAGATACGCAGTATTTT.

The CDR3 nucleotides read TGTGCCAGTACTAGCGGGGGTGGGGATACGCAGTATTTT. As protein: CASTSGGGDTQYF. The J gene is TRBJ2-3, the V gene TRBV9; 11 bases match TRBD2. The junction had 5 bases not matched to a gene; V was cut back by 8 bases and J by 6 bases. Germline CDR1 is SGDLS and CDR2 is YYNGEE. CDR3 length equals 13 residues.